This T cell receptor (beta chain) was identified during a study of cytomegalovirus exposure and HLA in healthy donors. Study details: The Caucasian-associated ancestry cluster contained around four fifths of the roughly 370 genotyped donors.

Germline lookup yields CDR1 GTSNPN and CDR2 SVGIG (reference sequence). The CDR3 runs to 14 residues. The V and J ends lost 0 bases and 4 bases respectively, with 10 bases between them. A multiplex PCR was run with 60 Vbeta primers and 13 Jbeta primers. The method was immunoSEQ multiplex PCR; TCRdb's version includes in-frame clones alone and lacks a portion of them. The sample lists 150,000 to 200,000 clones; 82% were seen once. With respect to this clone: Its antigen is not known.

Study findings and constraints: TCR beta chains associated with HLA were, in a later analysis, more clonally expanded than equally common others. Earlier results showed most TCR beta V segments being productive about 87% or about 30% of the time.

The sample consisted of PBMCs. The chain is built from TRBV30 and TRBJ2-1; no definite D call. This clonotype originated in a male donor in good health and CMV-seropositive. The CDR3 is CAWSVLPGYNEQFF. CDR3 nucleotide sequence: TGTGCCTGGAGTGTCTTGCCGGGTTACAATGAGCAGTTCTTC.